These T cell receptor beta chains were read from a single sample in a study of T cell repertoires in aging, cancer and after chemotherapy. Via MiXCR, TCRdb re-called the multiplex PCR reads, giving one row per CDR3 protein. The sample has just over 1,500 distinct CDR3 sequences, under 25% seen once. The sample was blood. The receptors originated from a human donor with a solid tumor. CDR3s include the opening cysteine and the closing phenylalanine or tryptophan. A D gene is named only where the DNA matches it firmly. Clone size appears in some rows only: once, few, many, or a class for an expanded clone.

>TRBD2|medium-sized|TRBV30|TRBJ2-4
CAWSAGLAGGIQYF
TGTGCCTGGAGTGCCGGACTAGCGGGAGGGATTCAGTACTTC
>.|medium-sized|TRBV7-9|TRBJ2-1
CAGREDSHYNEQFF
TGTGCCGGCCGTGAGGACTCCCATTACAATGAGCAGTTCTTC
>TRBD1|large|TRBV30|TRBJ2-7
CAFRDRRYEQYF
TGTGCCTTCCGGGACAGACGGTACGAGCAGTACTTC
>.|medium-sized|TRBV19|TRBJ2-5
CASSRFRGETQYF
TGTGCCAGTAGTAGGTTCAGGGGAGAGACCCAGTACTTC
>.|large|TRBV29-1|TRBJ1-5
CSVGRGSNQPQHF
TGCAGCGTTGGGAGGGGTAGCAATCAGCCCCAGCATTTT
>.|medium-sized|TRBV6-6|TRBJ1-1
CASSYTGVVNTEAFF
TGTGCCAGCAGTTATACAGGTGTGGTGAACACTGAAGCTTTCTTT
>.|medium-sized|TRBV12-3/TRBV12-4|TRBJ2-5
CASSLVLNRETQYF
TGTGCCAGCAGTTTAGTATTGAACCGGGAGACCCAGTACTTC
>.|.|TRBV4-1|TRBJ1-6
CASSQDRAGWNSPLHF
TGCGCCAGCAGCCAAGACCGGGCAGGGTGGAATTCACCCCTCCACTTT
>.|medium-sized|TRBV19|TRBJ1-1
CASNGRQVMNTEAFF
TGTGCCAGCAATGGCCGACAGGTAATGAACACTGAAGCTTTCTTT
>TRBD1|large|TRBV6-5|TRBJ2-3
CASRPGQGLGTQYF
TGTGCCAGCAGACCTGGACAGGGATTAGGTACGCAGTATTTT
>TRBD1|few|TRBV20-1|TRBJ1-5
CSARDPRDRGGVRQPQHF
TGCAGTGCTAGAGACCCCCGGGACAGGGGGGGGGTAAGACAGCCCCAGCATTTT
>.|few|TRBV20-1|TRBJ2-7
CSASLRLGYLREQYF
TGCAGTGCTTCTCTCCGACTGGGTTACTTGCGCGAGCAGTACTTC
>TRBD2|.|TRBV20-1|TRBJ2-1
CSAYPLTSGSYNEQFF
TGCAGTGCTTACCCTCTAACTAGCGGATCCTACAATGAGCAGTTCTTC
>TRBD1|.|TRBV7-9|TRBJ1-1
CASSIDRDPEAFF
TGTGCCAGCAGCATCGACAGGGATCCTGAAGCTTTCTTT
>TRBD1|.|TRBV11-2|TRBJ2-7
CASSLWDRGPYF
TGTGCCAGCAGCTTATGGGACAGGGGACCGTACTTC
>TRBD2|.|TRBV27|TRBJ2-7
CASSFWLAGGGVWQYF
TGTGCCAGCAGTTTTTGGCTAGCGGGAGGAGGGGTTTGGCAGTACTTC
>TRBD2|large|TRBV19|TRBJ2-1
CASSRGTSANNEQFF
TGTGCCAGTAGTCGGGGGACTAGCGCTAACAATGAGCAGTTCTTC
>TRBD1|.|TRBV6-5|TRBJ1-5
CASNDRGRGNGPQHF
TGTGCCAGCAATGACCGGGGCAGGGGGAATGGGCCCCAGCATTTT
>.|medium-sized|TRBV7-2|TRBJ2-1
CASSPRGTSRREQFF
TGTGCCAGCAGCCCTCGAGGGACATCCAGACGCGAGCAGTTCTTC
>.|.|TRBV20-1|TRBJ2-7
CSARALREEQYF
TGCAGTGCTAGAGCCCTCAGGGAGGAGCAGTACTTC
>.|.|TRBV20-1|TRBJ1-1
CSASRFRTEAFF
TGCAGTGCGAGCAGGTTTCGGACTGAAGCTTTCTTT
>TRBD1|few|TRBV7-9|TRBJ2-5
CASSPGQGGLETQYF
TGTGCCAGCAGCCCAGGACAGGGAGGTCTGGAGACCCAGTACTTC
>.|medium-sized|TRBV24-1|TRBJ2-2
CATSDFNTGELFF
TGTGCCACCAGTGATTTTAACACCGGGGAGCTGTTTTTT
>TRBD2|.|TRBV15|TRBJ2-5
CATSRDSGLAGVNEQYF
TGTGCCACCAGCAGGGACTCCGGACTAGCGGGAGTTAATGAGCAGTACTTC
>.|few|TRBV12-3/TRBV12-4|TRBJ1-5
CASSFESNQPQHF
TGTGCCAGCAGTTTTGAATCGAATCAGCCCCAGCATTTT
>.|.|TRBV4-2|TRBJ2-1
CASSQGTLSSYNEQFF
TGCGCCAGCAGCCAAGGGACCCTCAGCTCCTACAATGAGCAGTTCTTC
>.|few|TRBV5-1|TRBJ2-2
CASSSYTGELFF
TGCGCCAGCAGCTCCTACACCGGGGAGCTGTTTTTT
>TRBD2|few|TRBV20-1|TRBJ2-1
CSATQTSGSITEQFF
TGCAGTGCTACTCAGACTAGCGGGAGTATCACTGAGCAGTTCTTC
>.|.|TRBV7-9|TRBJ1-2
CASSGDGLYGYTF
TGTGCCAGCAGCGGGGACGGTCTCTATGGCTACACCTTC
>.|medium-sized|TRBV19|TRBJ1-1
CASGSVVNTEAFF
TGTGCCAGTGGTTCAGTGGTGAACACTGAAGCTTTCTTT
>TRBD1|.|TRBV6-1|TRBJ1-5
CASSGQGTQPQHF
TGTGCCAGCAGCGGACAGGGTACTCAGCCCCAGCATTTT
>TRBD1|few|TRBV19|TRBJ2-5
CASRSGGRNQETQYF
TGTGCCAGTAGGTCAGGGGGAAGAAACCAAGAGACCCAGTACTTC
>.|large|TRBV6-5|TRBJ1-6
CASSYGASNSPLHF
TGTGCCAGCAGTTACGGGGCCTCTAATTCACCCCTCCACTTT